One sample yielded the 15 T cell receptor beta chains listed below, sequenced in a study of memory CD4+ T cells and cytomegalovirus serostatus. Single viable CD3+CD4+CD8-CD45RO+ cells were sorted as the memory CD4+ T cells. Clones were sequenced by immunoSEQ multiplex PCR, and TCRdb holds only the in-frame ones, with some missing. The sample holds around 30,000 clones, 65% to 80% seen once. The source material was memory CD4+ T cells from blood. Receptor source: an adult in good health and CMV-seronegative. Some clones in this sample may be carry-over from other donors' samples.

This rearrangement joins TRBV28 to TRBJ2-7; no firm D call. This CDR3 region has 13 residues. Trimming stripped 3 bases from V and 6 bases from J, with 12 bases between. Germline CDR1 is MDHEN and CDR2 is SYDVKM. CDR3 sequence (DNA): TGTGCCAGCAGTTTCAGCCAGTCATCCGAGCAGTACTTC. Amino acids: CASSFSQSSEQYF.

V gene TRBV5-6 combines with J gene TRBJ2-3; TRBD1 aligns across 8 bases. The CDR3 is made up of 15 amino acids. The germline gives CDR1 SGHDT, CDR2 YYEEEE. After removal of 5 bases from V and 2 bases from J, the junction contained 7 bases not matched to a gene. The CDR3 region is CASRSWDRSTDTQYF. The CDR3, as DNA: TGTGCCAGCAGGTCCTGGGACAGGTCCACAGATACGCAGTATTTT.

The V gene is TRBV7-9, the J gene TRBJ1-1; weak D call: TRBD1 (6 bases). The V gene lost 5 bases and the J gene lost 5 bases, with 21 bases spanning the gap. The CDR3 length is 16 residues. Looked up from germline, CDR1 is SEHNR and CDR2 is FQNEAQ (reference sequence). In DNA, the CDR3 is TGTGCCAGCAGCCTACGACCAGGGGTGGAGGAAACTGAAGCTTTCTTT. This codes for CASSLRPGVEETEAFF.

The chain has TRBV5-6 and TRBJ1-3; 8 nucleotides line up with TRBD1. The CDR3 is made up of 15 amino acids. Germline lookup yields CDR1 SGHDT and CDR2 YYEEEE. After removal of 1 base from V and 5 bases from J, the junction contained 5 bases not matched to a gene. The CDR3: CASSLRGTGRNTIYF. Here the CDR3 DNA reads TGTGCCAGCAGCTTGCGGGGGACAGGAAGAAACACCATATATTTT. The variable domain in full, completed from reference TRBV5-6 and TRBJ1-3, reads DAGVTQSPTHLIKTRGQQVTLRCSPKSGHDTVSWYQQALGQGPQFIFQYYEEEERQRGNFPDRFSGHQFPNYSSELNVNALLLGDSALYLCASSLRGTGRNTIYFGEGSWLTVV.

V is TRBV11-3 and J is TRBJ1-5; TRBD1 is a possible D gene (6 bases). In germline, CDR1 is SGHNT, CDR2 YENEEA. This CDR3 has 15 amino acids. V was cut by 1 base and J by 3 bases, with 10 bases left in between. The CDR3 spells CASSLGGHPNQPQHF. The CDR3 bases are TGTGCCAGCAGCTTAGGGGGACACCCCAATCAGCCCCAGCATTTT.

The CDR3 nucleotides are TGTGCTAGTGGTTTGGAGGACAGGGGATTTGGCTACACCTTC. This codes for CASGLEDRGFGYTF. The V call is TRBV12-5, the J call TRBJ1-2; 9 bases agree with TRBD1. Germline-derived CDR1 and CDR2 are LGHNT and FRNRAP. The CDR3 loop spans 14 amino acids. V dropped 1 base and J dropped 7; count of bases not matched to a gene: 4.

The table lists this clone with a count of one. The V gene is TRBV2, the J gene TRBJ1-1; D might be TRBD1 (6 bases). Germline CDR1 SNHLY, CDR2 FYNNEI. This CDR3 is built from 14 residues. The V end lost 6 bases, the J end lost 1 base, and 12 bases lay between the germline ends. The CDR3: CASRGDKQNTEAFF. The CDR3 DNA is TGTGCCAGCAGGGGGGACAAGCAGAACACTGAAGCTTTCTTT.

The chain recombines TRBV2 with TRBJ2-2; TRBD1 aligns across 9 bases. The trim removed 4 bases at V and 7 bases at J, leaving 4 bases unmatched. Germline CDR1 reads SNHLY; CDR2 reads FYNNEI. The CDR3 has 14 amino acids. This CDR3 is CASSVQGAVGELFF. The CDR3 coding sequence is TGTGCCAGCAGTGTACAGGGGGCGGTCGGGGAGCTGTTTTTT.

V usage is TRBV27 and J usage is TRBJ2-7, with D possibly matching TRBD1 (6 bases). CDR1 MNHEY and CDR2 SMNVEV come from the germline V gene (reference sequence). The ends were cut back, 6 bases at V and 0 bases at J, with 15 bases in the middle. The CDR3 contains 15 residues. CDR3 nucleotides: TGTGCCAGCAGACTCCGGGACACTAGCTCCTACGAGCAGTACTTC. Its translation is CASRLRDTSSYEQYF.

This sequence joins TRBV28 and TRBJ1-2; no firm D call. Germline lookup yields CDR1 MDHEN and CDR2 SYDVKM. The V and J ends lost 3 bases and 0 bases respectively, with 8 bases between them. The CDR3 is made up of 14 amino acids. The CDR3 sequence is CASSFLGTNYGYTF. As DNA, the CDR3 is TGTGCCAGCAGTTTTTTAGGCACTAACTATGGCTACACCTTC.

The chain couples TRBV15 to TRBJ2-5, with D perhaps assigned TRBD1 or TRBD2 (6 bases each). Germline values: CDR1 LNHNV, CDR2 YYDKDF (reference sequence). The CDR3 is 14 residues long. V was pared by 5 bases and J by 5 bases, with 15 bases between. The CDR3 sequence: CATSLGGEGETQYF. The CDR3 DNA reads as TGTGCCACCAGCCTCGGGGGCGAAGGGGAGACCCAGTACTTC.

V and J are TRBV7-3 and TRBJ2-7, with 10 bases fitting TRBD1. CDR1 SGHTA and CDR2 FQGTGA come from the germline V gene. V was clipped by 5 bases and J by 3 bases; unmatched bases: 4. The CDR3 runs 14 residues. CDR3 loop: CASSTGTGDYEQYF. The CDR3 coding sequence is TGTGCCAGCAGCACCGGGACAGGGGACTACGAGCAGTACTTC.

As to this clone: At one end the junction does not follow the germline gene, possibly because of a read error. The rearrangement joins TRBV7-7 to TRBJ2-2; a possible D gene is TRBD2 (6 bases). The CDR3 runs to 14 residues. CDR1 and CDR2 (germline): SSHAT, FNYEAQ (reference sequence). CDR3 nucleotides: TGTGCTAGCAGCGCGGGACGGAACACCGGGGAGCTGTTTTTT. It specifies CASSAGRNTGELFF.

The chain employs TRBV28 and TRBJ1-2; D not resolved. CDR3 length equals 15 residues. The germline CDR1 and CDR2 sequences are MDHEN and SYDVKM. Between the trimmed V and J ends, which lost 6 bases and 7 bases, there was a span of 21 bases. This CDR3 is CASRPPSGSPRGYTF. The CDR3 region has the DNA TGTGCCAGCAGACCACCGTCGGGCAGCCCGCGTGGCTACACCTTC.

This clone has just a few counts. This sequence joins TRBV14 and TRBJ1-1; D is possibly TRBD1 (5 bases). This CDR3 is 15 amino acids long. Germline V gene lookup returns CDR1 SGHDN and CDR2 FVKESK. V dropped 4 bases and J dropped 7 bases, with 19 bases sitting between them. CDR3 sequence reads: CASSPLIGTQGEAFF. CDR3 DNA: TGTGCCAGCAGCCCCCTAATCGGGACCCAGGGTGAAGCTTTCTTT.